This T cell receptor (beta chain) stems from a study of cytomegalovirus exposure and HLA in healthy donors. The primer mix had 60 Vbeta and 13 Jbeta primers. Generated by immunoSEQ multiplex PCR, the TCRdb table keeps only in-frame clones and is missing some. This table holds about 140,000 clones, 65% to 90% found once. As concerns this clone: Its antigen is still unknown.

The germline V gene encodes CDR1 MDHEN and CDR2 SYDVKM. CDR3 size: 16 residues. V lost 3 bases, J lost 8 bases, and 22 bases lay in between. Overall study findings and caveats: Later on, an analysis tied approximately 17,000 TCR beta sequences to HLA alleles at 0.05 false discovery rate.

V and J are TRBV28 and TRBJ1-2; possible D gene TRBD1, 5 bases. The sequencing sample was made of PBMCs. This sequence originates from a female donor in good health and CMV-seronegative. CDR3 loop: CASSFPDTPSDRGYTF. The CDR3 DNA is TGTGCCAGCAGTTTTCCGGACACCCCTTCAGATAGGGGCTACACCTTC.